Sequencing of this TCR beta chain was carried out in a study of T cells in Graves' hyperthyroidism and ophthalmopathy. The germline CDR1 and CDR2 sequences are SEHNR and FQNEAQ (reference sequence). The CDR3 consists of 12 residues. The V end lost 6 bases, the J end lost 7 bases, and 12 bases lay between the germline ends. Amplification of TCR beta CDR3 regions was performed using RNA transcripts as template. The primer set for the first-round RT-PCR of the TCR CDR3 was HTBI. TCRdb reanalysed the multiplex PCR reads using MiXCR and keeps one entry per CDR3 protein. The sample yields about 520,000 distinct CDR3 sequences, around 24% seen once.

J is TRBJ2-5 and V is TRBV7-9; D unclear. The receptor was derived from a woman aged 30 to 39 with Graves' ophthalmopathy. Material for sequencing was blood. The DNA for the CDR3 is TGTGCCAGCAGTTCCCAAGCCGGGACCCAGTACTTC. It is translated as CASSSQAGTQYF.